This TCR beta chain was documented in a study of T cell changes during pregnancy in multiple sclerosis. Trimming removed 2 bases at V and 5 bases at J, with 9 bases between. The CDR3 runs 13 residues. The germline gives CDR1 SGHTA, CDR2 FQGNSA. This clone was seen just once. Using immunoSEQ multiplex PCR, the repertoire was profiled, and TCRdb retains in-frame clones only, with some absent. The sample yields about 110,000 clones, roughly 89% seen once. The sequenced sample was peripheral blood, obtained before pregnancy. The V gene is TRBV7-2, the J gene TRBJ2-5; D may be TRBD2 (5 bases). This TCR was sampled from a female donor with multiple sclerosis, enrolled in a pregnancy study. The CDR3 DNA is TGTGCCAGCAGCTTAACCCGAGGGGAGACCCAGTACTTC. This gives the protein CASSLTRGETQYF.